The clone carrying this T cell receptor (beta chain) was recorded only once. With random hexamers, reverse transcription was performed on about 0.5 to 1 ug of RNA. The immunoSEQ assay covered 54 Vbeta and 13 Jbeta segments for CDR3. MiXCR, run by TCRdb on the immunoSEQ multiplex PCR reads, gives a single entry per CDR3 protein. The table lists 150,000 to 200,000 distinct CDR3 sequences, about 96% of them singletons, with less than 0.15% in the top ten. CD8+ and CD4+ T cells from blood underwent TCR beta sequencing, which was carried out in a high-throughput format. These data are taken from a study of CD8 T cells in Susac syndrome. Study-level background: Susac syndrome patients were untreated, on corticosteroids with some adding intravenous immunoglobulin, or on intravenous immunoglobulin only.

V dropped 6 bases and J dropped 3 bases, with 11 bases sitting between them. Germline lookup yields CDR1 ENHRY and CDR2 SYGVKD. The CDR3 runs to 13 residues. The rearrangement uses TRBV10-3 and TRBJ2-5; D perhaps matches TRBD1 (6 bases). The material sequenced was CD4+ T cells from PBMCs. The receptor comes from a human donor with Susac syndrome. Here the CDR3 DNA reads TGTGCCATCAGCAGGGGTATCGAAGAGACCCAGTACTTC. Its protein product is CAISRGIEETQYF.